This T cell receptor beta chain was documented in a study of shared clonotypes between healthy human individuals. Only a few counts were recorded for this clone. Its specificity is not known. The study's findings and limits: Clonotypes that were shared across four donors made up approximately 5.1% of naive CD4 clonotypes. A small donor pool kept down the genetic and exposure-history diversity that was represented. Naive subsets, compared against memory subsets, generally had larger estimated richness values.

The CDR3 totals 12 residues. In germline, CDR1 is SNHLY, CDR2 FYNNEI. Trimming stripped 1 base from V and 4 bases from J, with 2 bases between. Original data processing: ImmunoSEQ supplied junction-only sequences lacking quality scores, so filtering was different. TCRdb keeps only in-frame clones here, not all; method: immunoSEQ multiplex PCR. The D gene and trimming were derived from the DNA, and the V and J assignments and clone size from that table. This table has over a million clones, more than 95% appearing once. The receptor was derived from a man between 25 and 39 years old in good health. Sequencing was performed on naive CD4+ T cells sorted from blood. Subset denoted: CD45RA+ positively selected. The genes are TRBV2 and TRBJ1-5; D is unclear. Written as DNA, the CDR3 is TGTGCCAGCAGTGAAGTGAATCAGCCCCAGCATTTT. Its translation: CASSEVNQPQHF.